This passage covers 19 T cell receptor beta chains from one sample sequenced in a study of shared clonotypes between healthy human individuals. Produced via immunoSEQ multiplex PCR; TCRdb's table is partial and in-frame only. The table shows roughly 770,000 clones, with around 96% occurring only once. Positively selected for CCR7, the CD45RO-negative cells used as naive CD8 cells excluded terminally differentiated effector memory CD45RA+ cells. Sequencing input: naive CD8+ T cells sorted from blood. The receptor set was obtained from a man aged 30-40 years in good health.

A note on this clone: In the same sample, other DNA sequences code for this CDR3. As DNA, the CDR3 is TGCGCCAGCAGCTTGGCTGGCCCGAACACTGAAGCTTTCTTT. Protein: CASSLAGPNTEAFF. The V call is TRBV5-1, the J call TRBJ1-1; D remains ambiguous. The V end was cut by 0 bases, the J end by 1 base, with 7 bases between. The germline V gene has CDR1 SGHRS and CDR2 YFSETQ. The CDR3 is 14 residues long.

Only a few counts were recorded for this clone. CDR3 nucleotides: TGTGCCAGCAGCGTAGCACCCGATGTTGAGCCGAGGCACACCGGGGAGCTGTTTTTT. This encodes CASSVAPDVEPRHTGELFF. The J gene is TRBJ2-2, the V gene TRBV9; D uncertain. Trimming left V 0 bases short and J 3 bases short, with 21 bases between. This CDR3 region has 19 residues. CDR1 SGDLS and CDR2 YYNGEE come from the germline V gene.

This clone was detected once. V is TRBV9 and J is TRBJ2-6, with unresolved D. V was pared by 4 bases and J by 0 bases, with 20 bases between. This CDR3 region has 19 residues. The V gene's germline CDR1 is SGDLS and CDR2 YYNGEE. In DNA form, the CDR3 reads TGTGCCAGCAGCCTTCTTTTGACGCCGACGATCTCTGGGGCCAACGTCCTGACTTTC. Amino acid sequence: CASSLLLTPTISGANVLTF.

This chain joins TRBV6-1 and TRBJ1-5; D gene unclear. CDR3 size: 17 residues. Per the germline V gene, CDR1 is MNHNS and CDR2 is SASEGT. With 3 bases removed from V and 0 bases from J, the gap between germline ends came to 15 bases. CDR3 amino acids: CASSDGLTGSSNQPQHF. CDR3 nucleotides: TGTGCCAGCAGTGATGGCCTCACGGGCAGTAGCAATCAGCCCCAGCATTTT.

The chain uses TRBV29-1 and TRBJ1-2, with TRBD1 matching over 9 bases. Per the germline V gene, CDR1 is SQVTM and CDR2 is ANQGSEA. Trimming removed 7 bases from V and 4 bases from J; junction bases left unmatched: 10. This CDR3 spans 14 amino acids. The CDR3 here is CSAEQGAGGYGYTF. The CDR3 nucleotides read TGCAGCGCAGAACAGGGGGCTGGTGGCTATGGCTACACCTTC.

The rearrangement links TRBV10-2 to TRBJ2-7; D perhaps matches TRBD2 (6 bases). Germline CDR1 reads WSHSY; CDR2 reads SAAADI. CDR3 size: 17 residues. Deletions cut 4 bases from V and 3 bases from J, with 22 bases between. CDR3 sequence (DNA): TGCGCCAGCAGTGGGACTAAGGGAGCACAGAGTATCTACGAGCAGTACTTC. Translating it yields CASSGTKGAQSIYEQYF.

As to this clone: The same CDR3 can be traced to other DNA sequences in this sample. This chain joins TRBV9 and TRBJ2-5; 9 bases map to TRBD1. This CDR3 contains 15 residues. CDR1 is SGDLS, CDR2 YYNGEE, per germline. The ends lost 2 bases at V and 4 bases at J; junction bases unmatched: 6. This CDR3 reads CASSVTGGRGETQYF. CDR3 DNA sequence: TGTGCCAGCAGCGTGACAGGGGGTCGGGGAGAGACCCAGTACTTC.

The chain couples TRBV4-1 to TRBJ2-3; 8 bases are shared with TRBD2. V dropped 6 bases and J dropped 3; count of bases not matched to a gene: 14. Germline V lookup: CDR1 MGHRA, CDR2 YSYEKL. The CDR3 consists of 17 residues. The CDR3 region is CASRGLSVGRGTDTQYF. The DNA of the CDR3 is TGCGCCAGCAGAGGGCTTTCCGTCGGGAGGGGAACAGATACGCAGTATTTT.

CDR3 loop: CASSLRFQGSGYTF. The CDR3 region has the DNA TGTGCCAGCAGTTTGAGGTTTCAAGGGTCTGGCTACACCTTC. The V gene is TRBV28, the J gene TRBJ1-2; no firm D call. V dropped 3 bases and J dropped 7 bases, with 15 bases sitting between them. Germline values: CDR1 MDHEN, CDR2 SYDVKM. This CDR3 comprises 14 residues.

This CDR3 is CSVEGPWYEQYF. The CDR3 DNA reads TGCAGCGTTGAAGGTCCGTGGTACGAGCAGTACTTC. The chain is built from TRBV29-1 and TRBJ2-7; D gene unclear. CDR1 and CDR2 (germline): SQVTM, ANQGSEA. The CDR3 is 12 amino acids. V was trimmed by 1 base and J by 4 bases, leaving 8 bases between them.

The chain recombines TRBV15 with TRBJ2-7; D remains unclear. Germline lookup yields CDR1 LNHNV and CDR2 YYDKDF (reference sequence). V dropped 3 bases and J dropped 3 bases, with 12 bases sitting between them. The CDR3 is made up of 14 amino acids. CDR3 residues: CATSSVMSYYEQYF. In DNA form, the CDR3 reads TGTGCCACCAGCAGTGTGATGTCCTACTACGAGCAGTACTTC.

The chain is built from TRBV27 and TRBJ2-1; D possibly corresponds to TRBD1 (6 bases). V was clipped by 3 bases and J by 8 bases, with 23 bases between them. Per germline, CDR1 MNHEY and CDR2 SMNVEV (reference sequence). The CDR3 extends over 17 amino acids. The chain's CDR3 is CASSFSAGDYPIDEQFF. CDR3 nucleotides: TGTGCCAGCAGTTTCAGCGCAGGGGATTACCCAATCGATGAGCAGTTCTTC.

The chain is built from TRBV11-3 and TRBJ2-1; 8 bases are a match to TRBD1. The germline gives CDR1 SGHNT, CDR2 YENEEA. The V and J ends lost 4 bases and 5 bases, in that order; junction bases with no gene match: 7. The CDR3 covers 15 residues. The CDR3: CASSSTGVGNNEQFF. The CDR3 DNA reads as TGTGCCAGCAGCTCGACAGGGGTCGGGAACAATGAGCAGTTCTTC.

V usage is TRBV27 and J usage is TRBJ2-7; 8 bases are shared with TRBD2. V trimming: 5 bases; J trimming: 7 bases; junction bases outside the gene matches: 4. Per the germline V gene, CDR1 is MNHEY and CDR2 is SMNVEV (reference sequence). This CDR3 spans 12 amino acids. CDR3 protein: CASSSGSWEQYF. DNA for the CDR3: TGTGCCAGCAGTAGCGGGAGTTGGGAGCAGTACTTC.

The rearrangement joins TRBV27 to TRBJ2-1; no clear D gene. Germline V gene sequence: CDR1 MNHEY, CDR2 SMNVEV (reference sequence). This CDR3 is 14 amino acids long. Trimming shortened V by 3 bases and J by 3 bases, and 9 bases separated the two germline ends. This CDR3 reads CASSFIHNYNEQFF. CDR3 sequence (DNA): TGTGCCAGCAGTTTTATTCACAACTACAATGAGCAGTTCTTC.

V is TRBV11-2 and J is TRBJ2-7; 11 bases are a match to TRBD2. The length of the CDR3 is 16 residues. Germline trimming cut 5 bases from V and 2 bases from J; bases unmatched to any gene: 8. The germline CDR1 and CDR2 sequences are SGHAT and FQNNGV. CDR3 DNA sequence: TGTGCCAGCAGCGCCCTTAGCGGGAGGGGGACCTACGAGCAGTACTTC. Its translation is CASSALSGRGTYEQYF.

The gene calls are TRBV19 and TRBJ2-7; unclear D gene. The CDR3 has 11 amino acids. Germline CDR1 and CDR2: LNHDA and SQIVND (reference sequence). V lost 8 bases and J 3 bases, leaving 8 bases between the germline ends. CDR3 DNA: TGTGCCAGTCGGTACGGCTACGAGCAGTACTTC. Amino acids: CASRYGYEQYF.

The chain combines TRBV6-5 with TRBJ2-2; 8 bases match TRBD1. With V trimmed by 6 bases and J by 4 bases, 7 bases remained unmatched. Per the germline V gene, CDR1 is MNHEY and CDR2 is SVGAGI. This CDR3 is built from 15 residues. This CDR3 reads CASSPFRGLTGELFF. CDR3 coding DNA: TGTGCCAGCAGCCCGTTCAGGGGGCTCACCGGGGAGCTGTTTTTT.

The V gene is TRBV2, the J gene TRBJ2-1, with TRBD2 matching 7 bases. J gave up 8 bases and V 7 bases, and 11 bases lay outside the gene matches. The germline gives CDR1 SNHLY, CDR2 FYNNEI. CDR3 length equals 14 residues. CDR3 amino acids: CASKQTSSFDEQFF. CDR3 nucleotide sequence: TGTGCCAGCAAGCAGACTAGCTCCTTCGATGAGCAGTTCTTC.